A single sample is the source of the 15 T cell receptor beta chains below, sequenced in a study of T-cell reconstitution after alpha-beta-depleted transplantation in children. Using unique molecular identifiers, the investigators prepared the TCRbeta library. TCRdb used MiXCR to reprocess the PCR reads, holding one entry per CDR3 protein. Seen here are tens of thousands of distinct CDR3 sequences, around 9.2% observed once, and the top ten hold 25% to 30%. Sequenced material: PBMCs, mostly from graft donor cells, taken 60 days after TCRalphabeta/CD19-depleted stem cell transplant. The receptors were gathered from a male patient between 2 and 9 years old who had a stem cell transplant for chronic granulomatous disease, so the T cells may come from the graft donor.

This clonotype has more than one count but fewer than ten. The chain uses TRBV6-5 and TRBJ2-2; TRBD1 matches 10 bases. Per germline, CDR1 MNHEY and CDR2 SVGAGI. V trimming: 6 bases; J trimming: 5 bases; junction bases outside the gene matches: 9. The CDR3 extends over 16 amino acids. The CDR3 loop is CASRGPGQGITGELFF. As DNA, the CDR3 is TGTGCCAGCAGGGGCCCGGGACAGGGGATAACCGGGGAGCTGTTTTTT.

This clonotype was detected ten times or more. The chain combines TRBV5-8 with TRBJ1-2; D uncertain. V dropped 0 bases and J dropped 4 bases, with 19 bases sitting between them. The CDR3 runs to 17 residues. The V gene's germline CDR1 is SGHTS and CDR2 YDEGEE. CDR3: CASSLGPGIARSYGYTF. CDR3 nucleotides: TGTGCCAGCAGCTTGGGGCCGGGAATCGCTCGGAGCTATGGCTACACCTTC.

This clonotype appeared once. V is TRBV19 and J is TRBJ1-2; TRBD1 is a possible D gene (5 bases). CDR3 length equals 13 residues. V lost 7 bases and J 4 bases, leaving 13 bases between the germline ends. Per the germline V gene, CDR1 is LNHDA and CDR2 is SQIVND (reference sequence). CDR3 protein: CASTPQRGYGYTF. The CDR3 nucleotides read TGTGCCAGTACCCCCCAAAGGGGCTATGGCTACACCTTC.

This clonotype was recorded many times. The rearrangement links TRBV18 to TRBJ2-3; no definite D call. This CDR3 is 11 amino acids long. Germline lookup yields CDR1 KGHSH and CDR2 LQKENI. V was pared by 5 bases and J by 2 bases, with 2 bases between. For the CDR3, the DNA is TGTGCCAGCTCAACCACAGATACGCAGTATTTT. This gives the protein CASSTTDTQYF.

This clonotype was detected many times. V and J are TRBV20-1 and TRBJ2-7; maybe TRBD2 (6 bases). This CDR3 contains 14 residues. Looked up from germline, CDR1 is DFQATT and CDR2 is SNEGSKA (reference sequence). Trimming pared 2 bases from V and 3 bases from J, leaving 14 bases between. CDR3 DNA sequence: TGCAGTGCTAGACGGGGCGGGAACATCTACGAGCAGTACTTC. Protein product: CSARRGGNIYEQYF.

The gene calls are TRBV20-1 and TRBJ2-4; TRBD1 is a possible D gene (5 bases). The CDR3 contains 16 residues. In germline, CDR1 is DFQATT, CDR2 SNEGSKA (reference sequence). V was clipped by 1 base and J by 0 bases, with 13 bases between them. Written as DNA, the CDR3 is TGCAGTGCTAGAGTCAGGGCCACTAAAGCCAAAAACATTCAGTACTTC. Its protein product is CSARVRATKAKNIQYF.

This clonotype was observed many times. V and J are TRBV30 and TRBJ2-7; 7 bases map to TRBD2. V lost 0 bases to trimming and J lost 3 bases; unmatched junction nucleotides: 11. The CDR3 has 16 residues. Germline lookup yields CDR1 GTSNPN and CDR2 SVGIG (reference sequence). This CDR3 reads CAWSVGGSGLNYEQYF. The CDR3 DNA reads TGTGCCTGGAGTGTAGGTGGGTCGGGACTAAACTACGAGCAGTACTTC.

This clonotype occurred many times. This rearrangement joins TRBV6-2 or TRBV6-3 to TRBJ2-1; 13 bases line up with TRBD2. The trim removed 2 bases at V and 10 bases at J, leaving 5 bases unmatched. This CDR3 has 15 amino acids. The germline CDR1 and CDR2 sequences are MNHEY and SVGEGT. The CDR3 loop reads CASSYGLAGVREQFF. As DNA, the CDR3 is TGTGCCAGCAGTTACGGACTAGCGGGAGTCAGGGAGCAGTTCTTC.

This clonotype was detected ten times or more. The chain has TRBV27 and TRBJ2-7, with 7 bases fitting TRBD1. Per the germline V gene, CDR1 is MNHEY and CDR2 is SMNVEV (reference sequence). V shed 5 bases and J 0 bases; nucleotides not matched to a gene: 4. There are 14 residues in the CDR3. The CDR3 DNA is TGTGCCAGCAGTAGACAGGGTTACTCCTACGAGCAGTACTTC. Translation: CASSRQGYSYEQYF.

In its sample, this clonotype was seen many times. This rearrangement joins TRBV7-3 to TRBJ2-2; TRBD2 aligns across 10 bases. The junction had 7 bases not matched to a gene; V was cut back by 1 base and J by 2 bases. The CDR3 loop spans 18 amino acids. Germline V gene sequence: CDR1 SGHTA, CDR2 FQGTGA. This CDR3 reads CASSLNRTSGANTGELFF. The DNA of the CDR3 is TGTGCCAGCAGCTTAAACCGAACTAGCGGGGCCAACACCGGGGAGCTGTTTTTT.

This clonotype is classed as medium-sized (0.01 to 0.1%). This chain connects TRBV5-1 to TRBJ2-1; either TRBD1 or TRBD2 may supply D (5 bases each). CDR1 and CDR2 from the germline V gene are SGHRS and YFSETQ. This CDR3 has 18 amino acids. V shed 2 bases and J shed 0 bases, with 18 bases lying between them. The CDR3: CASSLGHRDPSSYNEQFF. The CDR3 bases are TGCGCCAGCAGCTTAGGCCACCGGGACCCTAGCTCCTACAATGAGCAGTTCTTC.

This clonotype was seen ten or more times. The chain couples TRBV6-2 or TRBV6-3 to TRBJ1-3; the match to TRBD1 covers 7 bases. The ends lost 0 bases at V and 0 bases at J; junction bases unmatched: 11. The CDR3 covers 19 residues. Germline V gene sequence: CDR1 MNHEY, CDR2 SVGEGT. The CDR3 region has the DNA TGTGCCAGCAGTTACTCGATTTTTCGGGACAGCAGCTCTGGAAACACCATATATTTT. This codes for CASSYSIFRDSSSGNTIYF.

Only a few counts were recorded for this clonotype. The chain recombines TRBV7-9 with TRBJ2-3; 15 nucleotides line up with TRBD2. CDR3 length: 16 residues. Germline trimming cut 1 base from V and 8 bases from J; bases unmatched to any gene: 4. The germline V gene has CDR1 SEHNR and CDR2 FQNEAQ (reference sequence). The CDR3 DNA sequence: TGTGCCAGCAGCTTAGGGACTAGCGGGAGGGCCTTTACGCAGTATTTT. This encodes CASSLGTSGRAFTQYF. The full variable domain, completed using reference TRBV7-9 and TRBJ2-3, is DTGVSQNPRHKITKRGQNVTFRCDPISEHNRLYWYRQTLGQGPEFLTYFQNEAQLEKSRLLSDRFSAERPKGSFSTLEIQRTEQGDSAMYLCASSLGTSGRAFTQYFGPGTRLTVL.

At least ten counts were recorded for this clonotype. This chain connects TRBV20-1 to TRBJ2-7; D not resolved. Germline lookup yields CDR1 DFQATT and CDR2 SNEGSKA (reference sequence). The CDR3 spans 12 residues. The V end was cut by 3 bases, the J end by 7 bases, with 13 bases between. The CDR3 here is CSARGSFGEQYF. CDR3 coding DNA: TGCAGTGCTAGGGGATCTTTTGGGGAGCAGTACTTC.

This clonotype was found many times. This chain joins TRBV27 and TRBJ2-7; 7 nucleotides line up with TRBD2. Germline CDR1 reads MNHEY; CDR2 reads SMNVEV (reference sequence). J gave up 3 bases and V 5 bases, and 7 bases lay outside the gene matches. CDR3 length: 14 amino acids. The CDR3 nucleotides are TGTGCCAGCAGTCTAAACCGGGACTACTACGAGCAGTACTTC. Translating gives CASSLNRDYYEQYF.